These 18 T cell receptor beta chains originate from one sample sequenced in a study of PD-1 blockade in classical Hodgkin lymphoma. The repertoire was sequenced with immunoSEQ multiplex PCR; TCRdb's copy has only in-frame clones and lacks some. This table has roughly 50,000 clones, about nine tenths appearing once. Time point reported: cycle 4 day 1 (C4D1), after less than 7 weeks of nivolumab. After autologous stem cell transplantation all patients relapsed, and prior brentuximab vedotin exposure differed between cohorts. Here the sequenced sample was peripheral blood mononuclear cells (PBMCs), taken before the fourth cycle of nivolumab. These receptors all stem from a human donor with classical Hodgkin lymphoma.

The CDR3 protein is CASSKSPGTVRGYTEAFF. CDR3 DNA sequence: TGTGCCAGCAGCAAATCTCCGGGTACCGTCCGGGGGTACACTGAAGCTTTCTTT. The chain links TRBV21-1 to TRBJ1-1. TRBV21-1 is a pseudogene segment. There are 18 residues in the CDR3.

The rearrangement uses TRBV7-9 and TRBJ2-2; D is unresolved. Germline-derived CDR1 and CDR2 are SEHNR and FQNEAQ (reference sequence). V gave up 2 bases and J gave up 2 bases, with 3 bases separating them. The CDR3 spans 13 residues. The CDR3 nucleotides are TGTGCCAGCAGCTTAACTAACACCGGGGAGCTGTTTTTT. It specifies CASSLTNTGELFF.

This clone was found a few times. The genes are TRBV29-1 and TRBJ1-2; TRBD1 is a possible D gene (6 bases). Germline CDR1 is SQVTM and CDR2 is ANQGSEA. V was clipped by 4 bases and J by 4 bases, with 16 bases between them. The CDR3 consists of 14 residues. CDR3 in amino acids: CSVAPRGASYGYTF. CDR3 nucleotide sequence: TGCAGCGTTGCCCCGCGGGGGGCGAGCTATGGCTACACCTTC.

The J gene is TRBJ2-7, the V gene TRBV28, with TRBD2 identical over 9 bases. The CDR3 contains 16 residues. The V gene end was trimmed by 4 bases and the J gene end by 0 bases; junction bases not matched to a gene: 7. Looked up from germline, CDR1 is MDHEN and CDR2 is SYDVKM. The CDR3, as DNA: TGTGCCAGCAGTTCCCCGGGACTAGCCTACTCCTACGAGCAGTACTTC. Its translation is CASSSPGLAYSYEQYF.

This clone occurred once. The rearrangement uses TRBV6-4 and TRBJ2-1; D is unresolved. The V end lost 7 bases, the J end lost 5 bases, and 15 bases lay between the germline ends. Per germline, CDR1 MRHNA and CDR2 SNTAGT. The CDR3 has 14 amino acids. The CDR3 region has the DNA TGTGCCAGCAACCCCCCCGGTTCGGACAATGAGCAGTTCTTC. This gives the protein CASNPPGSDNEQFF.

The genes are TRBV28 and TRBJ1-6; D gene unclear. Germline-derived CDR1 and CDR2 are MDHEN and SYDVKM. This CDR3 has 12 amino acids. Trimming pared 8 bases from V and 2 bases from J, leaving 4 bases between. DNA of the CDR3: TGTGCCAGCCTAGCCTATAATTCACCCCTCCACTTT. This sequence encodes CASLAYNSPLHF. The full variable domain, its missing parts supplied by reference TRBV28 and TRBJ1-6, is DVKVTQSSRYLVKRTGEKVFLECVQDMDHENMFWYRQDPGLGLRLIYFSYDVKMKEKGDIPEGYSVSREKKERFSLILESASTNQTSMYLCASLAYNSPLHFGNGTRLTVT.

The CDR3 DNA sequence: TGTGCCAGCAGTTACGGGGACACGGGCGGGGTAAAACTGTTTTTT. Protein product: CASSYGDTGGVKLFF. The chain employs TRBV6-5 and TRBJ1-4, with D tentatively TRBD1 (6 bases). The CDR3 sequence is 15 residues long. Germline CDR1 and CDR2: MNHEY and SVGAGI. V lost 2 bases and J 10 bases, leaving 17 bases between the germline ends.

The V gene is TRBV19, the J gene TRBJ1-5, with a tentative D call TRBD1 (5 bases). The CDR3 runs 13 residues. Germline V gene data show CDR1 as LNHDA and CDR2 as SQIVND (reference sequence). V lost 10 bases and J lost 5, with 15 bases in between. CDR3 nucleotides: TGTGCCACTCGGACACGGGCACATCAGCCCCAGCATTTT. It encodes CATRTRAHQPQHF. Variable domain in full (rest from reference TRBV19 and TRBJ1-5): DGGITQSPKYLFRKEGQNVTLSCEQNLNHDAMYWYRQDPGQGLRLIYYSQIVNDFQKGDIAEGYSVSREKKESFPLTVTSAQKNPTAFYLCATRTRAHQPQHFGDGTRLSIL.

This clone is labeled medium-sized. The J gene is TRBJ1-5, the V gene TRBV27; 8 positions agree with TRBD1. The CDR3 covers 13 residues. Germline lookup yields CDR1 MNHEY and CDR2 SMNVEV (reference sequence). V was clipped by 8 bases and J by 8 bases; unmatched bases: 8. The CDR3 spells CASAPGGREPQHF. The CDR3 nucleotides read TGTGCCAGCGCCCCAGGGGGCAGGGAGCCCCAGCATTTT.

This chain joins TRBV11-2 and TRBJ2-7; possibly TRBD1 for D (5 bases). The CDR3 consists of 13 residues. Trimming left V 2 bases short and J 3 bases short, with 8 bases between. Germline CDR1 reads SGHAT; CDR2 reads FQNNGV. CDR3 DNA sequence: TGTGCCAGCAGCTTAATAGGGGTCTACGAGCAGTACTTC. It specifies CASSLIGVYEQYF.

The V gene is TRBV5-4, the J gene TRBJ2-3; D might be TRBD2 (6 bases). V was clipped by 1 base and J by 6 bases, with 15 bases between them. Germline loops: CDR1 SGHNT, CDR2 YYREEE (reference sequence). The CDR3 is 15 residues long. The CDR3 DNA reads TGTGCCAGCAGCTTGACCGGGACTCCCGCGGATACGCAGTATTTT. Translation: CASSLTGTPADTQYF. The full variable domain, rest sourced from reference TRBV5-4 and TRBJ2-3, is ETGVTQSPTHLIKTRGQQVTLRCSSQSGHNTVSWYQQALGQGPQFIFQYYREEENGRGNFPPRFSGLQFPNYSSELNVNALELDDSALYLCASSLTGTPADTQYFGPGTRLTVL.

This clone occurred once. This chain links TRBV7-2 with TRBJ2-5; D gene uncertain. The CDR3 has 13 residues. Germline V CDR1 and CDR2: SGHTA, FQGNSA. V was trimmed by 5 bases and J by 7 bases, leaving 14 bases between them. The CDR3 DNA reads TGTGCCAGCAGCGTAGGAAGGGATGGGACCCAGTACTTC. Amino acids: CASSVGRDGTQYF.

This chain joins TRBV5-8 and TRBJ2-4; either TRBD1 or TRBD2 may fit D (5 bases each). Germline loops: CDR1 SGHTS, CDR2 YDEGEE. CDR3 length: 15 amino acids. The ends were cut back, 0 bases at V and 6 bases at J, with 13 bases in the middle. The CDR3 DNA reads as TGTGCCAGCAGCTTGGAGTGGGAGAGGGGAAACATTCAGTACTTC. This encodes CASSLEWERGNIQYF.

This chain uses TRBV6-1 with TRBJ2-2; D is unclear. Per germline, CDR1 MNHNS and CDR2 SASEGT. The V end was cut by 9 bases, the J end by 2 bases, with 7 bases between. The CDR3 consists of 12 residues. The CDR3 DNA reads as TGTGCCAGTTACTATAACACCGGGGAGCTGTTTTTT. This gives the protein CASYYNTGELFF.

This clone was picked up one time. The chain couples TRBV6-6 to TRBJ2-7; D perhaps matches TRBD1 (5 bases). CDR3 length: 13 residues. The V gene's germline CDR1 is MNHNY and CDR2 SVGAGI (reference sequence). V lost 8 bases and J lost 3, with 14 bases in between. CDR3 sequence reads: CASRAGQNYEQYF. The CDR3 DNA follows: TGTGCCAGCCGCGCCGGACAAAACTACGAGCAGTACTTC.

CDR3 amino acids: CASSINRGLHTGELFF. CDR3 nucleotide sequence: TGTGCCAGTAGTATTAACAGGGGGCTTCACACCGGGGAGCTGTTTTTT. The chain is built from TRBV19 and TRBJ2-2; 9 bases are shared with TRBD1. Trimming at V came to 3 bases and at J to 3 bases, leaving 5 bases not matched to a gene. The CDR3 loop spans 16 amino acids. Germline loops: CDR1 LNHDA, CDR2 SQIVND (reference sequence).

The chain links TRBV28 to TRBJ1-3; 10 bases are shared with TRBD1. After removal of 4 bases from V and 4 bases from J, the junction contained 4 bases not matched to a gene. Germline V gives CDR1 MDHEN, CDR2 SYDVKM. The CDR3 runs to 15 residues. The CDR3 loop reads CASSSPGQGGNTIYF. Here the CDR3 DNA reads TGTGCCAGCAGTTCTCCGGGACAGGGGGGAAACACCATATATTTT.

The chain has TRBV27 and TRBJ2-1; D is ambiguous. The CDR3 runs to 14 residues. Germline assignment: CDR1 MNHEY and CDR2 SMNVEV (reference sequence). The V end lost 6 bases, the J end lost 6 bases, and 15 bases lay between the germline ends. As DNA, the CDR3 is TGTGCCAGCAGAAGAACCGGTTTCACCAATGAGCAGTTCTTC. Encoded protein: CASRRTGFTNEQFF.